The 3 T cell receptor beta chains below were found in one sample sequenced in a study of PD-L1 blockade in urothelial cancer. The time point is: peripheral blood 6 weeks after treatment start. Method: immunoSEQ multiplex PCR; TCRdb's copy keeps in-frame clones and lacks some. The sample includes tens of thousands of clones, about 90% of them seen just once. The sequences come from PBMCs, collected around atezolizumab (anti-PD-L1) treatment. The origin of the receptors is a man between 70 and 80 years old with urothelial cancer.

The J gene is TRBJ1-5, the V gene TRBV5-1, with a tentative D call TRBD1 (6 bases). Germline-derived CDR1 and CDR2 are SGHRS and YFSETQ. The length of the CDR3 is 19 residues. V was shortened by 0 bases and J by 9 bases, with 28 bases between the two germline ends. CDR3 nucleotides: TGCGCCAGCAGCTTGGTACCTGTCCACGAAACAGGGAACCTGGGGCCCCAGCATTTT. Its protein product is CASSLVPVHETGNLGPQHF.

This chain joins TRBV9 and TRBJ2-1; 8 bases match TRBD2. Per germline, CDR1 SGDLS and CDR2 YYNGEE. Losses at the gene ends were 1 base for V and 1 base for J; bases not matched to a gene: 7. The CDR3 is made up of 17 amino acids. The CDR3 here is CASSVNPAGASYNEQFF. CDR3 nucleotides: TGTGCCAGCAGCGTAAATCCAGCGGGAGCATCCTACAATGAGCAGTTCTTC. The entire variable domain, with the rest obtained from reference TRBV9 and TRBJ2-1, is as follows: DSGVTQTPKHLITATGQRVTLRCSPRSGDLSVYWYQQSLDQGLQFLIQYYNGEERAKGNILERFSAQQFPDLHSELNLSSLELGDSALYFCASSVNPAGASYNEQFFGPGTRLTVL.

This chain links TRBV4-2 with TRBJ2-7; possible D gene TRBD2, 7 bases. Germline CDR1 is LGHNA and CDR2 is YNFKEQ. V lost 0 bases to trimming and J lost 5 bases, with 29 bases between them. CDR3 length: 20 residues. The CDR3 coding sequence is TGTGCCAGCAGCCAAGATCGGGGGGCAGGCGGGAGTTCCTCGGTGGACGAGCAGTACTTC. Translated: CASSQDRGAGGSSSVDEQYF.